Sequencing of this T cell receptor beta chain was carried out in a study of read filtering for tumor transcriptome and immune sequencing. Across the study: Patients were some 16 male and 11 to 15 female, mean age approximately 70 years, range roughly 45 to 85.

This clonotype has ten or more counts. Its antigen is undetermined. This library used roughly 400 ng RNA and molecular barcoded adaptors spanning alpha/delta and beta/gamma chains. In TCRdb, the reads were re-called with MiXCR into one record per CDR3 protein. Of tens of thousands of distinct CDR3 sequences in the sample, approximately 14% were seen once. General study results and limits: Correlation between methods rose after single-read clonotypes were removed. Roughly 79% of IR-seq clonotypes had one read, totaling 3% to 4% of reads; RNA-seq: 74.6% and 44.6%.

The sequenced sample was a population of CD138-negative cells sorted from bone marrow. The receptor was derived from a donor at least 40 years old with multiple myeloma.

The CDR3 protein is CASSQDHPGSSYEQYF. DNA of the CDR3: TGTGCCAGCAGCCAAGATCATCCGGGTTCGAGCTACGAGCAGTACTTC. The chain has TRBV4-2 and TRBJ2-7; D ambiguous. Germline lookup yields CDR1 LGHNA and CDR2 YNFKEQ. Trimming left V 0 bases short and J 3 bases short, with 15 bases between. This CDR3 contains 16 residues.